The entry below gives a single TCR beta chain sequence along with its context. The target antigen is unknown. These data come from a study of early stage breast cancer tumors. About the research overall: Most invasive tumors, about 75% of the 16, were ER+/PR+/HER2-. About 8 ER+/PR+/HER2- tumors were invasive ductal; a few were invasive lobular. Study-wide points: Blood repertoires resembled normal breast more than tumor. Compared with adjacent normal breast tissue, tumors showed about 2.5-fold greater T cell density and higher clonality.

Some clones are missing from TCRdb's copy, which holds only in-frame ones; the method was immunoSEQ multiplex PCR. The sample includes around 25,000 clones, around 70% seen only once; the top ten take just under 10%. V lost 4 bases to trimming and J lost 5 bases; unmatched junction nucleotides: 2. This CDR3 has 14 amino acids. The germline V gene has CDR1 LGHNA and CDR2 YNFKEQ. Sequencing was done on a sample of breast tumor tissue. This chain uses TRBV4-2 with TRBJ2-1; 10 nucleotides match TRBD2. This sequence was found in a person aged 60 to 70 with breast cancer. CDR3 protein: CASSPSGRDNEQFF. DNA for the CDR3: TGTGCCAGCAGCCCTAGCGGGAGAGACAATGAGCAGTTCTTC.